What follows are 4 T cell receptor beta chains derived from one specimen sequenced in a study of spatial heterogeneity in lung cancer. Overall study results and limits: How many expanded intratumoral alpha and beta TCRs were present tracked the tumor mutation count, which was a count of nonsynonymous mutations.

The sample's time point: sample taken at primary tumor resection. No antigen is known for these receptors. Each CDR3 protein gets one entry after TCRdb re-called the 5' RACE reads with MiXCR. The sample contains about 18,000 distinct CDR3 sequences, roughly a tenth of which appear only once. The sample was lung tumor tissue, taken at surgery. Every receptor here comes from a female donor with early-stage non-small cell lung cancer.

To note about this clonotype: Little can be read into the size of this beta chain, an off-target read in a library designed for alpha chains. The V call is TRBV3-1, the J call TRBJ1-6; a possible D gene is TRBD1 (5 bases). CDR3 size: 18 residues. Between the trimmed V and J ends, which lost 0 bases and 5 bases, there was a span of 17 bases. Per the germline V gene, CDR1 is LGHDT and CDR2 is YNNKEL (reference sequence). The CDR3 protein is CASSQDLGGLGNNSPLHF. CDR3 in DNA: TGTGCCAGCAGCCAAGATCTTGGGGGATTGGGGAATAATTCACCCCTCCACTTT.

The sample holds a few counts of this clonotype. As an off-target read in a library built for alpha chains, this beta chain has a frequency of little significance. This chain uses TRBV29-1 with TRBJ1-1; D gene uncertain. V was shortened by 6 bases and J by 5 bases, with 13 bases between the two germline ends. Germline V gene data show CDR1 as SQVTM and CDR2 as ANQGSEA. CDR3 length: 12 residues. The CDR3 loop is CSVLRTATEAFF. The CDR3 region has the DNA TGCAGCGTCCTTAGAACAGCTACTGAAGCTTTCTTT.

This clonotype was counted ten times or more. A library prepared for alpha chains yielded this beta chain as an off-target read; its size is of little meaning. This chain connects TRBV6-5 to TRBJ2-1, with 9 bases identical to TRBD2. The length of the CDR3 is 15 residues. V lost 6 bases and J lost 5; bases outside the gene matches: 8. CDR1 MNHEY and CDR2 SVGAGI come from the germline V gene. CDR3 protein: CASRRAGTSNNEQFF. CDR3 nucleotides: TGTGCCAGCAGGCGGGCCGGGACTAGCAACAATGAGCAGTTCTTC.

Concerning this clonotype itself: Found in a library prepared for alpha chains, this beta chain is an off-target read, and its abundance has little meaning. This chain links TRBV20-1 with TRBJ2-3; 10 bases line up with TRBD1. The germline V gene has CDR1 DFQATT and CDR2 SNEGSKA (reference sequence). There are 16 residues in the CDR3. V lost 1 base, J lost 1 base, and 5 bases stayed unmatched. CDR3 DNA: TGCAGTGCTAGAGCGGGGACAGGGGAAGGCACAGATACGCAGTATTTT. Residues: CSARAGTGEGTDTQYF.